This T cell receptor beta chain is drawn from a study of control samples from healthy donors and cancer patients. V was cut by 0 bases and J by 2 bases, with 8 bases left in between. Germline assignment: CDR1 SGHRS and CDR2 YFSETQ. The CDR3 spans 14 residues. The repertoire was sequenced with immunoSEQ multiplex PCR; TCRdb's copy has only in-frame clones and lacks some. The sample yields about 71,000 clones, 85% to 90% seen once. Sequencing was carried out using PBMCs. The sequence came from a man between 60 and 70 years old with lung cancer. The chain carries TRBV5-1 and TRBJ1-2, with D perhaps matching TRBD1 (5 bases). CDR3 bases: TGCGCCAGCAGCTTGGTCGGGGGGAACTATGGCTACACCTTC. It is translated as CASSLVGGNYGYTF. Supplemented by reference TRBV5-1 and TRBJ1-2, the full variable domain reads KAGVTQTPRYLIKTRGQQVTLSCSPISGHRSVSWYQQTPGQGLQFLFEYFSETQRNKGNFPGRFSGRQFSNSRSEMNVSTLELGDSALYLCASSLVGGNYGYTFGSGTRLTVV.